This TCR beta chain was recovered during a study of OX40 agonist ivuxolimab in advanced cancers. Study observations and caveats: Nonresponders included some who also had low normalized T-cell clonal expansion.

The repertoire was sequenced with immunoSEQ multiplex PCR; TCRdb's copy has only in-frame clones and lacks some. The table has around 26,000 clones, approximately 85% seen once. Worth noting for this clone: Antigen: not known.

This sequence originates from an adult with an advanced solid tumor such as melanoma, head and neck, liver or kidney cancer. Specimen: CD4+ or CD8+ T cells sorted from blood, collected in a trial of the OX40 agonist ivuxolimab.

CDR3 in DNA: TGTGCCAGCAGCCCCCAGGGGGCTGGCAATCAGCCCCAGCATTTT. Its translation: CASSPQGAGNQPQHF. V usage is TRBV7-9 and J usage is TRBJ1-5, with 8 bases matching TRBD1. The germline gives CDR1 SEHNR, CDR2 FQNEAQ (reference sequence). This CDR3 region has 15 residues. Trimming took 5 bases from V and 2 from J; bases not matched to a gene: 5.